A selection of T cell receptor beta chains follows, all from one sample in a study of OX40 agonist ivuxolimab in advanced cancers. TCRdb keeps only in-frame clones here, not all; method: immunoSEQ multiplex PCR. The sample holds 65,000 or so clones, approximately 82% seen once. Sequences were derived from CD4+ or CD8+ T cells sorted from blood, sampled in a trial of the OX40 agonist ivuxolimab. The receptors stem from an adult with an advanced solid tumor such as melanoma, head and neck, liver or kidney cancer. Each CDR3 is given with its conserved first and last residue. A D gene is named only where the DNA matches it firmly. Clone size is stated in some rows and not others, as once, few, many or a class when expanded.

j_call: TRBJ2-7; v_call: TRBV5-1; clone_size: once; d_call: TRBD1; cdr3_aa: CASSSSGTGGREQYF; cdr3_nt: TGCGCCAGCAGCAGTTCCGGGACAGGGGGGCGCGAGCAGTACTTC
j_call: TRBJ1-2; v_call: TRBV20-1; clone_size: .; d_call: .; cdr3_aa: CSASRYGYTF; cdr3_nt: TGCAGTGCTAGTCGTTATGGCTACACCTTC
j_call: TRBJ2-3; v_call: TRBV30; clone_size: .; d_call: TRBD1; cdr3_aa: CAWSRSGAGGKADTQYF; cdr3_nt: TGTGCCTGGAGCCGTTCCGGGGCAGGGGGCAAGGCAGATACGCAGTATTTT
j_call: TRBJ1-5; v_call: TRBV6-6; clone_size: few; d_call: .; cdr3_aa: CASSYSRVLDF; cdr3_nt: TGTGCCAGCAGTTACTCGAGGGTTTTGGATTTT
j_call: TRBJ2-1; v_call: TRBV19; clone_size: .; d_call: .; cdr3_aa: CASSSSGAGSSYNEQFF; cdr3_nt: TGTGCCAGTAGTAGCTCGGGGGCTGGGTCGTCCTACAATGAGCAGTTCTTC
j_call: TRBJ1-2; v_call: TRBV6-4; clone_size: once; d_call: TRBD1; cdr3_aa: CASSDVGTGRGYTF; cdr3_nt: TGTGCCAGCAGTGACGTTGGGACAGGGAGAGGCTACACCTTC
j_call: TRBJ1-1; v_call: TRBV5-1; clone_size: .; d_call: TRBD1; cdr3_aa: CASSSRTGATEAFF; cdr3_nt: TGCGCCAGCAGCTCCAGGACAGGAGCCACAGAAGCTTTCTTT
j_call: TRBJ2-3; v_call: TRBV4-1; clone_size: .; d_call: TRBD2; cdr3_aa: CASSQAGGRADTQYF; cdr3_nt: TGCGCCAGCAGCCAAGCGGGGGGGCGCGCAGATACGCAGTATTTT
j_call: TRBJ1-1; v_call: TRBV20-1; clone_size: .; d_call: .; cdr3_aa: CSAPRETEAFF; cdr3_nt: TGCAGTGCCCCCCGGGAGACTGAAGCTTTCTTT
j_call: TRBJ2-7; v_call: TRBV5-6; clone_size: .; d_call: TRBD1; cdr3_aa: CASSSTGDRYEQYF; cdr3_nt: TGTGCCAGCAGCTCAACAGGGGATCGGTACGAGCAGTACTTC
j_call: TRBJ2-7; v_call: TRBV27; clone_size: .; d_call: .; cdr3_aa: CASSGQRYEQYF; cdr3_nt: TGTGCCAGCAGTGGCCAGCGCTACGAGCAGTACTTC
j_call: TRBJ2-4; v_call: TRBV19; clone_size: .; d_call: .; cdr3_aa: CASSTGRLNIQYF; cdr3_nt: TGTGCCAGTAGTACAGGCAGGCTAAACATTCAGTACTTC
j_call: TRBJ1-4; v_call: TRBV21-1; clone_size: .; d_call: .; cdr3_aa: CASSLIGPYEKLFF; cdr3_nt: TGTGCCAGCAGCTTGATAGGGCCGTATGAAAAACTGTTTTTT